This T cell receptor beta chain comes out of a study of T cell changes during pregnancy in multiple sclerosis. Germline V CDR1 and CDR2: SGHTA, FQGTGA. The CDR3 sequence is 17 residues long. The germline V and J ends were trimmed by 1 base and 6 bases, with 22 bases remaining between them. Using immunoSEQ multiplex PCR, the repertoire was profiled, and TCRdb retains in-frame clones only, with some absent. Of under 95,000 clones listed, approximately 92% are singletons. The chain recombines TRBV7-3 with TRBJ2-7, with D perhaps TRBD2 (5 bases). The source of this sequence is a female donor in good health, enrolled as a control in a pregnancy study. Specimen: peripheral blood, collected in the second trimester of pregnancy. The CDR3 coding sequence is TGTGCCAGCAGCTTAAACCCCCTAGCTTCAGGTGGGTCCGAGCAGTACTTC. The encoded protein is CASSLNPLASGGSEQYF.